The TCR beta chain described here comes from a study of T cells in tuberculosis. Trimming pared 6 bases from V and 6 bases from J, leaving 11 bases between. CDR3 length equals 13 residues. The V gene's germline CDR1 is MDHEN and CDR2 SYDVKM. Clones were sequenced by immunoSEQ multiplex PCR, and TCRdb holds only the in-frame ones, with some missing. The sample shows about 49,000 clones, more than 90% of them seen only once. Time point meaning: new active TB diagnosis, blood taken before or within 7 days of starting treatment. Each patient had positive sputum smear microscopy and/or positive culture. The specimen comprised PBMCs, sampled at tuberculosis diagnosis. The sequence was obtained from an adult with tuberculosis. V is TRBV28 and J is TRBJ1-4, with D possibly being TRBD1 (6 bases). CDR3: CASRSTGYEKLFF. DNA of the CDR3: TGTGCCAGCAGATCTACAGGGTATGAAAAACTGTTTTTT.